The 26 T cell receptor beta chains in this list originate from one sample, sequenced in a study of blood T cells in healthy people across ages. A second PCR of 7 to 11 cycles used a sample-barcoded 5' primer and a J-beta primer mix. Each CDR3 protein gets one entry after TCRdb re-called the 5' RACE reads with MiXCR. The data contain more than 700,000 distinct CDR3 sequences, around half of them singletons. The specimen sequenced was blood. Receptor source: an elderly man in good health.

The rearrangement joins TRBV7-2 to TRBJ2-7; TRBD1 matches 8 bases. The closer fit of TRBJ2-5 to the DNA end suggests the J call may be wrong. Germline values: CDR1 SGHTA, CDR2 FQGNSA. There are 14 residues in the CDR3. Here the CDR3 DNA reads TGTGCCAGCAGCACACAGGGGGGACGGGAGACCCAGTACTTC. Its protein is CASSTQGGRETQYF.

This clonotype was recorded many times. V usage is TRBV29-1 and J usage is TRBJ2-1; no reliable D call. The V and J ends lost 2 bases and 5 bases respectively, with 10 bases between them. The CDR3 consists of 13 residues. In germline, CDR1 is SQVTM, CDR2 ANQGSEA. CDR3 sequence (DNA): TGCAGCGTTGAACCTTCCTCGAACAATGAGCAGTTCTTC. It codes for CSVEPSSNNEQFF.

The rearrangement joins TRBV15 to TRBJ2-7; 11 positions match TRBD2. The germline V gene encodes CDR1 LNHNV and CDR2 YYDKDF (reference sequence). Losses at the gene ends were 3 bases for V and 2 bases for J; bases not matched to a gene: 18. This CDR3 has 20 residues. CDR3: CATSSFPAASSGRNPYEQYF. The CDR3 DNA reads TGTGCCACCAGCAGTTTCCCCGCCGCCTCTAGCGGGAGGAATCCCTACGAGCAGTACTTC. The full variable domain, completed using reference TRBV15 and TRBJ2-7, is DAMVIQNPRYQVTQFGKPVTLSCSQTLNHNVMYWYQQKSSQAPKLLFHYYDKDFNNEADTPDNFQSRRPNTSFCFLDIRSPGLGDTAMYLCATSSFPAASSGRNPYEQYFGPGTRLTVT.

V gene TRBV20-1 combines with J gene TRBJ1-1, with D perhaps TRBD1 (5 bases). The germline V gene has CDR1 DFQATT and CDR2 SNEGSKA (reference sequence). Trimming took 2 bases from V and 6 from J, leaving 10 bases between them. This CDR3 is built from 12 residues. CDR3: CSARSEGPEAFF. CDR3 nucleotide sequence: TGCAGTGCTAGATCTGAGGGGCCTGAAGCTTTCTTT.

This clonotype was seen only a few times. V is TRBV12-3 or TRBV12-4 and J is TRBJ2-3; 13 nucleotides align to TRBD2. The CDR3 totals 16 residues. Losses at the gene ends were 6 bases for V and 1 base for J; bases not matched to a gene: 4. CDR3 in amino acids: CASRPGLAGGTDTQYF. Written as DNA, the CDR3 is TGTGCCAGCAGGCCAGGACTAGCGGGAGGCACAGATACGCAGTATTTT.

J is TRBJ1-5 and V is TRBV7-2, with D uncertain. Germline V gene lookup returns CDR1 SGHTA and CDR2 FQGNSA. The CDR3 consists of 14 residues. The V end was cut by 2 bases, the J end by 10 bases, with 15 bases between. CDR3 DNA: TGTGCCAGCAGCTTAAATAAAGGCCTCGAACCCCAGCATTTT. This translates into CASSLNKGLEPQHF. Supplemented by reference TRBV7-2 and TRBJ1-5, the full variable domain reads GAGVSQSPSNKVTEKGKDVELRCDPISGHTALYWYRQSLGQGLEFLIYFQGNSAPDKSGLPSDRFSAERTGGSVSTLTIQRTQQEDSAVYLCASSLNKGLEPQHFGDGTRLSIL.

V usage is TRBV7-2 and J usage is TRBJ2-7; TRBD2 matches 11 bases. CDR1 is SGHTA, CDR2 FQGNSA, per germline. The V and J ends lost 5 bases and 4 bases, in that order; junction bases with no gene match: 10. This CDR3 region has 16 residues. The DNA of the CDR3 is TGTGCCAGCAGCCGGACTAGCGGGTGGCAACCGTACGAGCAGTACTTC. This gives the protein CASSRTSGWQPYEQYF.

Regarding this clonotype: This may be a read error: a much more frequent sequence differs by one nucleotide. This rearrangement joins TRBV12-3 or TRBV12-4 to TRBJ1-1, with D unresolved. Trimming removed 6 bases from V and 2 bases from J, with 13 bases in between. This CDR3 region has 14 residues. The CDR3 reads CASSSGMANTEAFF. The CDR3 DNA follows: TGTGCCAGCAGCAGCGGGATGGCAAACACTGAAGCTTTCTTT.

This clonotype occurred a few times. Here the CDR3 DNA reads TGTGCCAGCAGCTTAGTCTCGCAGGGTAGTCAGCCCCAGCATTTT. Its protein product is CASSLVSQGSQPQHF. The chain has TRBV7-2 and TRBJ1-5, with D perhaps TRBD1 (5 bases). V shed 1 base and J shed 6 bases, with 13 bases lying between them. Germline assignment: CDR1 SGHTA and CDR2 FQGNSA. The CDR3 has 15 residues.

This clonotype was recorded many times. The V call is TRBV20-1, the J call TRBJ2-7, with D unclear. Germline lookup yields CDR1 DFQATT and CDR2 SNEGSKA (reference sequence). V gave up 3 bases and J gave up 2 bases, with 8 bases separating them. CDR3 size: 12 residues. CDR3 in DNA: TGCAGTGCTAGTGTGGGCCCCTACGAGCAGTACTTC. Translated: CSASVGPYEQYF.

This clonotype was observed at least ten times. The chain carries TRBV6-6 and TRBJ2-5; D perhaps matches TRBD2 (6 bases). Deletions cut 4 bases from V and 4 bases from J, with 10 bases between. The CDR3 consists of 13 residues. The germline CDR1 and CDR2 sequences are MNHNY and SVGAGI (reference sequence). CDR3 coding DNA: TGTGCCAGCAGTTTCGGGAGTTCAGAGACCCAGTACTTC. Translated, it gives CASSFGSSETQYF.

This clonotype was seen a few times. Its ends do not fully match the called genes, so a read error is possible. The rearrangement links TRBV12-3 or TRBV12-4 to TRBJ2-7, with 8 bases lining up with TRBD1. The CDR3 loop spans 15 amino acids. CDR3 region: CASSLGQGFRDEQYF. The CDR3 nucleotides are TGTGCCAGCAGCTTAGGACAGGGCTTTCGGGACGAGCAGTACTTC.

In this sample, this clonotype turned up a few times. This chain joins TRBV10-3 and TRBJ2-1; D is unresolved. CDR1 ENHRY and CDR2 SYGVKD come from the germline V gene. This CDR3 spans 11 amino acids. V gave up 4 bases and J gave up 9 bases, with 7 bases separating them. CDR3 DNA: TGTGCCATCAGTGCTGGAATTGAGCAGTTCTTC. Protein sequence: CAISAGIEQFF.

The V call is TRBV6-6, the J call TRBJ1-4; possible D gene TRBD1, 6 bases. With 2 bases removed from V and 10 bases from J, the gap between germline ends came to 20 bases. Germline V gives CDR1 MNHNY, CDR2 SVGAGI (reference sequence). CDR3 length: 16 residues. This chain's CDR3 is CASSYPPGGRGGKLFF. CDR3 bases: TGTGCCAGCAGTTACCCTCCGGGGGGGCGCGGGGGAAAACTGTTTTTT.

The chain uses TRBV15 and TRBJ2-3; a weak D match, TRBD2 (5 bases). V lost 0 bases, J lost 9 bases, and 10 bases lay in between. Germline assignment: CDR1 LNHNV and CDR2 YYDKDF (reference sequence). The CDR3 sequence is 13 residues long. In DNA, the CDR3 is TGTGCCACCAGCAGAGATCGGGATAGAACGCAGTATTTT. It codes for CATSRDRDRTQYF.

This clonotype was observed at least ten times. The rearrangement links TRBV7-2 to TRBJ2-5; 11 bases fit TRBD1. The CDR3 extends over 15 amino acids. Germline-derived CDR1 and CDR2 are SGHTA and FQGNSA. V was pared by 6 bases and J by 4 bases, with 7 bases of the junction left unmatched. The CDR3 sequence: CASSLPGQGGETQYF. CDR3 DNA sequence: TGTGCCAGCAGTTTGCCGGGACAGGGGGGAGAGACCCAGTACTTC.

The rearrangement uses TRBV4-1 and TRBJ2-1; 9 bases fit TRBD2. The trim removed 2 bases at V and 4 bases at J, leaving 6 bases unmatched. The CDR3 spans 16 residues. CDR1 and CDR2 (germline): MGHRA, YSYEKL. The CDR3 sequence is CASSQIAGAGYNEQFF. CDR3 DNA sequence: TGCGCCAGCAGCCAAATAGCGGGAGCCGGGTACAATGAGCAGTTCTTC.

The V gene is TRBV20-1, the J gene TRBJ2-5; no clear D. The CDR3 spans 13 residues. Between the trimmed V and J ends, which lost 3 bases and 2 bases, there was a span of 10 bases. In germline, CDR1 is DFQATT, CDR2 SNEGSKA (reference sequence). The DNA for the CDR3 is TGCAGTGCTAGGGTTACAGAACAAGAGACCCAGTACTTC. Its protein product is CSARVTEQETQYF.

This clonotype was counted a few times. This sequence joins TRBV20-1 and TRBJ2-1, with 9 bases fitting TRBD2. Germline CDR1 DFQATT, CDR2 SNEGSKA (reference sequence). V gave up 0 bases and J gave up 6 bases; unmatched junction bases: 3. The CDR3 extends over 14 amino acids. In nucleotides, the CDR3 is TGCAGTGCTAGAGATGTAGCGGGAGTCAATGAGCAGTTCTTC. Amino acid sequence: CSARDVAGVNEQFF.

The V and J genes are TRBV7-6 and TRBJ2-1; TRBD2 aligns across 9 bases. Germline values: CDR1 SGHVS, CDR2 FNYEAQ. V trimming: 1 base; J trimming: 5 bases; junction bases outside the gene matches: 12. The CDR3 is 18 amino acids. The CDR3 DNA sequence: TGTGCCAGCAGCTTAGGCCCCGGGACTAGCAAGAGGCACAATGAGCAGTTCTTC. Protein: CASSLGPGTSKRHNEQFF.

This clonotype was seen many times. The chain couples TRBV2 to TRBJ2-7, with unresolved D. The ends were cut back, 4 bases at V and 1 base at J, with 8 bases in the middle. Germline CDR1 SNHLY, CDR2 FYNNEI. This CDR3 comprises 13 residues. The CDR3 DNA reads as TGTGCCAGCAGTGTGAGCGCGTCCTACGAGCAGTACTTC. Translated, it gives CASSVSASYEQYF.

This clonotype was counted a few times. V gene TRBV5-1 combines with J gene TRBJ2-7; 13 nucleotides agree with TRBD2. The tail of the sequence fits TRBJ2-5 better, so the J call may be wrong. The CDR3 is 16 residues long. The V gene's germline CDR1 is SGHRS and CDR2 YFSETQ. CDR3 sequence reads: CASSLATSGRFETQYF. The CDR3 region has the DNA TGCGCCAGCAGCTTGGCGACTAGCGGGAGGTTTGAGACCCAGTACTTC.

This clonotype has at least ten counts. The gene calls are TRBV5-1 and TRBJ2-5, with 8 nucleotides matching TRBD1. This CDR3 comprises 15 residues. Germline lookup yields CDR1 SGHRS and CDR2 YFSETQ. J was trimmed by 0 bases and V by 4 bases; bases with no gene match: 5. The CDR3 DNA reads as TGCGCCAGCAGCGAGCCGACAGGGGACCAAGAGACCCAGTACTTC. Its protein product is CASSEPTGDQETQYF.

The CDR3 bases are TGTGCCTGGAGTGTACGGGACAGCCGTTCGGGTGGCTACACCTTC. It yields the protein CAWSVRDSRSGGYTF. This sequence joins TRBV30 and TRBJ1-2, with 7 nucleotides matching TRBD1. The CDR3 consists of 15 residues. The V segment lost 0 bases and the J segment 7 bases; nucleotides outside the gene matches: 11. Per germline, CDR1 GTSNPN and CDR2 SVGIG (reference sequence).

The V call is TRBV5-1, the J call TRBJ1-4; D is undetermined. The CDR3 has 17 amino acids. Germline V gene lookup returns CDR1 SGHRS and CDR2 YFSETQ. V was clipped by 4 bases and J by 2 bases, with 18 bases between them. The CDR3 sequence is CASSPSGVSSTNEKLFF. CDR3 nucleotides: TGCGCCAGCAGCCCCAGCGGTGTGTCGTCGACTAATGAAAAACTGTTTTTT. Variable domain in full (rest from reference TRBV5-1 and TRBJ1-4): KAGVTQTPRYLIKTRGQQVTLSCSPISGHRSVSWYQQTPGQGLQFLFEYFSETQRNKGNFPGRFSGRQFSNSRSEMNVSTLELGDSALYLCASSPSGVSSTNEKLFFGSGTQLSVL.

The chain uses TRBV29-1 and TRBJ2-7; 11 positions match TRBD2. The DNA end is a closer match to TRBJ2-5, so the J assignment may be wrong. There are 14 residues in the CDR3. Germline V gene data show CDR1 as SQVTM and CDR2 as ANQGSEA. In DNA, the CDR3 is TGCAGCGTGGACACTAGCGGGAGTTTGGAGACCCAGTACTTC. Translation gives CSVDTSGSLETQYF.